The T cell receptor beta chain under discussion was sequenced for a study of cytomegalovirus exposure and HLA in healthy donors. Background on the study: About 85 million unique TCR sequences came from HLA-typed donors in an early release.

The PCR used 60 Vbeta and 13 Jbeta primers. Assay used: immunoSEQ multiplex PCR; TCRdb lists only in-frame clones, some missing. The table records about 190,000 clones, roughly 75% of them present only once. Germline values: CDR1 SGDLS, CDR2 YYNGEE. The V and J ends lost 3 bases and 5 bases respectively, with 17 bases between them. This CDR3 spans 16 amino acids. This TCR was recovered from a man in his thirties or forties in good health and CMV-seropositive. The sequenced sample was PBMCs. This sequence joins TRBV9 and TRBJ2-2; TRBD2 might be the D (7 bases). The CDR3 sequence is CASSDSGTIGTGELFF. In DNA, the CDR3 is TGTGCCAGCAGCGACAGCGGGACAATAGGGACCGGGGAGCTGTTTTTT.